Described below is a single T cell receptor beta chain sequence and its context. Its antigen is undetermined. Generated by immunoSEQ multiplex PCR, the TCRdb table keeps only in-frame clones and is missing some. The table has approximately 160,000 clones, 90% seen once; the top ten hold 1.5%. These data originate in a study of T cell responses to AZD1222 COVID-19 vaccine. Study-wide context: Pooling covered second doses at about 4 or about 12 weeks. Notes on the study in general: In all cases, repertoires were sampled only after the peak T cell response. Donors were largely white British and mainly female; clonal diversity was possibly underestimated.

V dropped 0 bases and J dropped 6 bases, with 17 bases sitting between them. Per the germline V gene, CDR1 is MGHRA and CDR2 is YSYEKL. This CDR3 region has 16 residues. The gene calls are TRBV4-1 and TRBJ1-1; maybe TRBD1 (5 bases). The receptor's source is an adult in good health. The sample was peripheral blood, taken on day 0 of AZD1222 vaccination. The CDR3 loop is CASSQEGPLGRAEAFF. The CDR3 bases are TGCGCCAGCAGCCAAGAGGGGCCCCTTGGTCGCGCTGAAGCTTTCTTT.